These 21 T cell receptor beta chains were sequenced from one sample in a study of T cell repertoires in cytomegalovirus infection. TCRdb reanalysed the reads using MiXCR and keeps one entry per CDR3 protein. The data contain about 160,000 distinct CDR3 sequences, about 22% of them singletons. These receptors' targets are unknown. The sample was CD8+ T cells from cultured PBMCs, taken from culture after CMV antigen stimulation. These receptors all come from a human donor in good health (CMV status not recorded). Some clones in this sample may be carry-over from other donors' samples.

This clonotype was seen more than once but under ten times. The chain carries TRBV7-3 and TRBJ2-1; maybe TRBD2 (6 bases). Trimming took off 4 bases at V and 0 bases at J, with 10 bases between the two ends. Germline values: CDR1 SGHTA, CDR2 FQGTGA. This CDR3 has 15 amino acids. CDR3 region: CASSYSGRSYNEQFF. The CDR3 region has the DNA TGTGCCAGCAGCTATAGCGGCCGCTCCTACAATGAGCAGTTCTTC.

This clonotype has just a few counts. J is TRBJ1-4 and V is TRBV12-3 or TRBV12-4, with D maybe TRBD1 (6 bases). The CDR3 has 19 residues. The V end was cut by 4 bases, the J end by 4 bases, with 25 bases between. CDR3 sequence reads: CASSSLTRLTGTNNEKLFF. The DNA of the CDR3 is TGTGCCAGCAGTTCACTCACCCGTTTAACAGGGACAAATAATGAAAAACTGTTTTTT.

In this sample, this clonotype turned up a few times. The chain carries TRBV11-2 and TRBJ1-1; no firm D call. This CDR3 contains 11 residues. The germline V gene has CDR1 SGHAT and CDR2 FQNNGV. The V and J ends lost 2 bases and 11 bases respectively, with 9 bases between them. The CDR3 loop is CASSLNYGAFF. CDR3 sequence (DNA): TGTGCCAGCAGCTTAAACTATGGTGCTTTCTTT.

This clonotype has just a few counts. V usage is TRBV7-9 and J usage is TRBJ1-2, with D hard to call. Per the germline V gene, CDR1 is SEHNR and CDR2 is FQNEAQ (reference sequence). The CDR3 is made up of 11 amino acids. With 5 bases removed from V and 9 bases from J, the gap between germline ends came to 10 bases. As DNA, the CDR3 is TGTGCCAGCAGCCCCGGACGGAGCTACACCTTC. Amino acids: CASSPGRSYTF.

In its sample, this clonotype was seen once. The genes are TRBV4-3 and TRBJ1-5; D is unresolved. V shed 0 bases and J shed 1 base, with 7 bases lying between them. The length of the CDR3 is 15 residues. Germline V gives CDR1 LGHNA, CDR2 YSLEER. The CDR3 here is CASSQEPQSNQPQHF. The CDR3 coding sequence is TGCGCCAGCAGCCAAGAGCCTCAGAGCAATCAGCCCCAGCATTTT.

CDR3 amino acids: CASSLASMQNTEAFF. DNA for the CDR3: TGTGCCAGCAGCTTAGCGTCGATGCAGAACACTGAAGCTTTCTTT. This chain connects TRBV7-6 to TRBJ1-1; D ambiguous. V was pared by 0 bases and J by 1 base, with 9 bases between. Germline loops: CDR1 SGHVS, CDR2 FNYEAQ. This CDR3 comprises 15 residues.

The V call is TRBV6-2 or TRBV6-3, the J call TRBJ2-5; 7 nucleotides agree with TRBD1. This CDR3 contains 16 residues. Germline lookup yields CDR1 MNHEY and CDR2 SVGEGT. V trimming: 2 bases; J trimming: 4 bases; junction bases outside the gene matches: 10. The CDR3 bases are TGTGCCAGCAGTTACCTCCGGGACAGCCGGGGAGAGACCCAGTACTTC. Residues: CASSYLRDSRGETQYF.

This clonotype was detected ten times or more. The rearrangement uses TRBV7-6 and TRBJ1-1; 11 positions match TRBD1. The germline V gene has CDR1 SGHVS and CDR2 FNYEAQ. Germline trimming cut 5 bases from V and 4 bases from J; bases unmatched to any gene: 3. This CDR3 is 14 amino acids long. As DNA, the CDR3 is TGTGCCAGCAGCCCAGGGACAGGGGGCACTGAAGCTTTCTTT. This gives the protein CASSPGTGGTEAFF.

The chain has TRBV7-9 and TRBJ2-7; 9 bases map to TRBD1. Germline CDR1 is SEHNR and CDR2 is FQNEAQ (reference sequence). The ends lost 8 bases at V and 0 bases at J; junction bases unmatched: 2. This CDR3 is 13 amino acids long. CDR3 sequence (DNA): TGTGCCAGCCGGGACAGGGACTCCTACGAGCAGTACTTC. Translated, it gives CASRDRDSYEQYF.

This chain connects TRBV7-6 to TRBJ2-3, with TRBD2 identical over 13 bases. V shed 5 bases, J shed 2 bases, and the junction held 10 bases outside the gene matches. This CDR3 is 18 amino acids long. Germline V gene lookup returns CDR1 SGHVS and CDR2 FNYEAQ. Here the CDR3 DNA reads TGTGCCAGCAGCGAAACCGTAGGGACTAGCGGGGTCACAGATACGCAGTATTTT. This gives the protein CASSETVGTSGVTDTQYF.

The table lists this clonotype with a few counts. The genes are TRBV9 and TRBJ1-3; D is uncertain. CDR3 size: 15 residues. V was trimmed by 0 bases and J by 3 bases, leaving 10 bases between them. Looked up from germline, CDR1 is SGDLS and CDR2 is YYNGEE. The CDR3, as DNA: TGTGCCAGCAGCGTAGGCTCGGGTAGTGGAAACACCATATATTTT. Residues: CASSVGSGSGNTIYF. The full variable domain, with the rest looked up from reference TRBV9 and TRBJ1-3, is DSGVTQTPKHLITATGQRVTLRCSPRSGDLSVYWYQQSLDQGLQFLIQYYNGEERAKGNILERFSAQQFPDLHSELNLSSLELGDSALYFCASSVGSGSGNTIYFGEGSWLTVV.

There are many counts of this clonotype. The V call is TRBV7-8, the J call TRBJ1-1; 11 bases map to TRBD1. CDR1 is SGHVS and CDR2 is FQNEAQ in the germline V gene. This CDR3 comprises 14 residues. The ends lost 5 bases at V and 11 bases at J; junction bases unmatched: 10. CDR3 sequence (DNA): TGTGCCAGCAGCCCCCGGGACAGGGGGACTGGGGCTTTCTTT. As protein: CASSPRDRGTGAFF.

The chain is built from TRBV7-2 and TRBJ2-3; no definite D call. The CDR3 is 15 residues long. CDR1 and CDR2 (germline): SGHTA, FQGNSA. Trimming cost V 0 bases and J 5 bases, with 12 bases left between them. CDR3 DNA: TGTGCCAGCAGCTTAGCGCTTGGCCGAGAAGATACGCAGTATTTT. This gives the protein CASSLALGREDTQYF.

This clonotype was seen more than once but under ten times. The V call is TRBV11-2, the J call TRBJ2-1; no clear D gene. Trimming shortened V by 4 bases and J by 8 bases, and 21 bases separated the two germline ends. Germline V CDR1 and CDR2: SGHAT, FQNNGV. The CDR3 extends over 16 amino acids. The CDR3 loop is CASSSWLVGPPHEQFF. CDR3 sequence (DNA): TGTGCCAGCAGCTCCTGGCTAGTGGGTCCCCCCCATGAGCAGTTCTTC.

Concerning this clonotype itself: This may arise from a read error, as a much more abundant clone is one base away. V is TRBV7-6 and J is TRBJ2-7; D may be TRBD1 (6 bases). Germline lookup yields CDR1 SGHVS and CDR2 FNYEAQ. V dropped 0 bases and J dropped 5 bases, with 8 bases sitting between them. The CDR3 extends over 13 amino acids. The CDR3 nucleotides are TGTGCCAGCAGCTTAGCGGGGGCCAACGAGCAGTACTTC. It yields the protein CASSLAGANEQYF.

In this sample, this clonotype turned up a few times. This chain links TRBV7-9 with TRBJ2-3; TRBD2 matches at 8 bases. This CDR3 is 17 amino acids long. Germline CDR1 reads SEHNR; CDR2 reads FQNEAQ (reference sequence). V gave up 6 bases and J gave up 4 bases; unmatched junction bases: 15. The CDR3 sequence: CASRVKSRGGGPDTQYF. As DNA, the CDR3 is TGTGCCAGCAGAGTTAAATCCCGGGGGGGCGGTCCAGATACGCAGTATTTT.

About this clonotype: A much larger clone differs from this one at a single base, so this may be a read error. This CDR3 reads CASSYKETQYF. CDR3 bases: TGTGCCAGCAGTTACAAAGAGACCCAGTACTTC. The chain combines TRBV6-5 with TRBJ2-5, with no clear D. This CDR3 comprises 11 residues. Per germline, CDR1 MNHEY and CDR2 SVGAGI. Trimming shortened V by 2 bases and J by 3 bases, and 1 base separated the two germline ends.

This clonotype appeared a few times. The J gene is TRBJ1-2, the V gene TRBV19; D may be TRBD1 (5 bases). The CDR3 runs to 15 residues. The germline CDR1 and CDR2 sequences are LNHDA and SQIVND (reference sequence). V was pared by 1 base and J by 4 bases, with 13 bases between. The CDR3 protein is CASSIVWGNSYGYTF. The DNA of the CDR3 is TGTGCCAGTAGTATAGTCTGGGGCAACTCCTATGGCTACACCTTC.

The chain links TRBV14 to TRBJ2-1; TRBD1 aligns across 7 bases. Germline V gene lookup returns CDR1 SGHDN and CDR2 FVKESK. CDR3 size: 15 residues. Losses at the gene ends were 4 bases for V and 2 bases for J; bases not matched to a gene: 5. The CDR3 DNA sequence: TGTGCCAGCAGCCGGAACAGGGGTACCTACAATGAGCAGTTCTTC. Its translation is CASSRNRGTYNEQFF.

CDR3 protein: CASSFCQGECEQYF. CDR3 nucleotides: TGTGCCAGCAGTTTTTGCCAGGGGGAATGCGAGCAGTACTTC. This chain joins TRBV6-2 or TRBV6-3 and TRBJ2-7, with 7 bases aligning to TRBD1. The germline V gene encodes CDR1 MNHEY and CDR2 SVGEGT. J lost 6 bases, V lost 4 bases, and 9 bases had no gene match. This CDR3 is 14 amino acids long.

This clonotype occurred many times. The rearrangement links TRBV12-3 or TRBV12-4 to TRBJ2-2; D unclear. V was shortened by 8 bases and J by 5 bases, with 6 bases between the two germline ends. This CDR3 has 11 amino acids. The CDR3 DNA follows: TGTGCCAGCCTAGGGACCGGGGAGCTGTTTTTT. Its protein product is CASLGTGELFF.